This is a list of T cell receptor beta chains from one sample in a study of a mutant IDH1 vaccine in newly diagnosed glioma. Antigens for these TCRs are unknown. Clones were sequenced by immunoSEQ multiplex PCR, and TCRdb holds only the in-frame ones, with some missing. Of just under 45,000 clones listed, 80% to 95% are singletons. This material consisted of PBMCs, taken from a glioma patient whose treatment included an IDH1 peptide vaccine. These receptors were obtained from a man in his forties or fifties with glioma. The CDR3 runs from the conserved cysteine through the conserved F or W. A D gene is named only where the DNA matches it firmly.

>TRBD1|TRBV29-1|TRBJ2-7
CSVVQGATTYEQYF
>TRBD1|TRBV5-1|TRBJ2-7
CASSLVARGREQYF
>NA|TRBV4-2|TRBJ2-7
CASSPPGIYEQYF
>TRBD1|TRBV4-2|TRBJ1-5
CASSQETGGNQPQHF
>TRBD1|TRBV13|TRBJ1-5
CASSRGQGYGNQPQHF
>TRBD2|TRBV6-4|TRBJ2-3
CASSETTSSVTDTQYF
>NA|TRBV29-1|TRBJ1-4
CSVAMGLGEKLFF
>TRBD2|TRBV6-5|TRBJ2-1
CASSWTSGHNEQFF
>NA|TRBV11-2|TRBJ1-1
CASSLKVPASLNTEAFF
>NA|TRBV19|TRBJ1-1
CASSIGGPGRAFF
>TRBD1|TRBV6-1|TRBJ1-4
CASSAGTGGGDEKLFF
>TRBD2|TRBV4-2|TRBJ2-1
CASSLASSGPTYNEQFF
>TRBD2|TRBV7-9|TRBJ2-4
CASSLGRLASRRAKNIQYF
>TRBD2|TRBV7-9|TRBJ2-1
CASSLENSGSVVGQFF
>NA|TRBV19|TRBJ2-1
CASTPRGISHEQFF
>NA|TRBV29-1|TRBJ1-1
CSSVWLNTEAFF
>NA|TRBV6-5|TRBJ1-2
CASRPSGHNLGYTF
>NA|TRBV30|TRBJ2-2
CAWRGTAVPGELFF
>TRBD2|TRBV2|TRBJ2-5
CASSDGSGRQETQYF
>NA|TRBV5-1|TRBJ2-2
CASSPQAGGELFF
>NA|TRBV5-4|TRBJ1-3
CASSSRSGTVPGNTIYF
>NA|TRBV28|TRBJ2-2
CASSLGHTGELFF
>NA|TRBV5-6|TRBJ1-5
CASSEFAGVGSNQPQHF
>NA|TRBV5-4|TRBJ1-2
CASSFTGTPRSYTF